These T cell receptor beta chains were read from a single sample in a study of blood T cell repertoires in COVID-19. Sequencing was performed with immunoSEQ multiplex PCR; in TCRdb, only in-frame clones are kept and a portion is missing. This table has over 200,000 clones, 75% to 90% appearing once. The sequencing sample was made of peripheral blood. These receptors originate from a human donor in a cohort sampled during active COVID-19. CDR3s include the opening cysteine and the closing phenylalanine or tryptophan. A D gene is named only where the DNA matches it firmly. Size values are once, few and many counts, or a class for expanded clones, and some rows have none.

d_gene: TRBD1; v_gene: TRBV2; abundance: NA; j_gene: TRBJ2-2; CDR3nt: TGTGCCAGCAGGGGACAGGGGGCGAGCACCGGGGAGCTGTTTTTT; CDR3aa: CASRGQGASTGELFF
d_gene: TRBD1; v_gene: TRBV7-9; abundance: NA; j_gene: TRBJ2-7; CDR3nt: TGTGCCAGCAGCCCCCGGGACAGGGGGTTCTACGAGCAGTACTTC; CDR3aa: CASSPRDRGFYEQYF
d_gene: NA; v_gene: TRBV6-5; abundance: few; j_gene: TRBJ1-1; CDR3nt: TGTGCCAGCAGTTACTCGGCCGACAGGCCGATGGGAGCTTTCTTT; CDR3aa: CASSYSADRPMGAFF
d_gene: TRBD2; v_gene: TRBV9; abundance: few; j_gene: TRBJ2-7; CDR3nt: TGTGCCAGCAGCCCCGGGACTAGGTCCTACGAGCAGTACTTC; CDR3aa: CASSPGTRSYEQYF
d_gene: TRBD2; v_gene: TRBV27; abundance: NA; j_gene: TRBJ2-7; CDR3nt: TGTGCCAGCAGCCCCAGCGGGGGAGTCGTTTCCTACGAGCAGTACTTC; CDR3aa: CASSPSGGVVSYEQYF
d_gene: NA; v_gene: TRBV2; abundance: NA; j_gene: TRBJ2-3; CDR3nt: TGTGCCAGCAGCACCCTAGCGCCCGACACAGATACGCAGTATTTT; CDR3aa: CASSTLAPDTDTQYF
d_gene: TRBD1; v_gene: TRBV5-6; abundance: NA; j_gene: TRBJ1-2; CDR3nt: TGTGCCAGCAGCTTTGACAGGGGACGAAAAAGCTATGGCTACACCTTC; CDR3aa: CASSFDRGRKSYGYTF
d_gene: NA; v_gene: TRBV11-2; abundance: NA; j_gene: TRBJ2-7; CDR3nt: TGTGCCAGCAGCTCCCACAGAAACCCCTACGAGCAGTACTTC; CDR3aa: CASSSHRNPYEQYF
d_gene: NA; v_gene: TRBV27; abundance: NA; j_gene: TRBJ2-5; CDR3nt: TGTGCCAGCAGTTTGAGGCGGGCGGGCGAGACCCAGTACTTC; CDR3aa: CASSLRRAGETQYF
d_gene: TRBD1; v_gene: TRBV29-1; abundance: NA; j_gene: TRBJ1-2; CDR3nt: TGCAGCGTTGGGGGACAGAACTATGGCTACACCTTC; CDR3aa: CSVGGQNYGYTF
d_gene: NA; v_gene: TRBV29-1; abundance: NA; j_gene: TRBJ2-5; CDR3nt: TGCAGCGTGGCGAGGGACACCGGATACCAAGAGACCCAGTACTTC; CDR3aa: CSVARDTGYQETQYF
d_gene: TRBD2; v_gene: TRBV4-1; abundance: NA; j_gene: TRBJ2-7; CDR3nt: TGCGCCAGCAGCCATGGAAATGAGCGGGAGTACGAGCAGTACTTC; CDR3aa: CASSHGNEREYEQYF
d_gene: TRBD1; v_gene: TRBV6-5; abundance: NA; j_gene: TRBJ2-7; CDR3nt: TGTGCCAGCAGTCGGGACAGGGAATATTACGAGCAGTACTTC; CDR3aa: CASSRDREYYEQYF
d_gene: TRBD1; v_gene: TRBV5-4; abundance: once; j_gene: TRBJ1-1; CDR3nt: TGTGCCAGCAGCGCCGGGACAGGGGGTACTACTGAAGCTTTCTTT; CDR3aa: CASSAGTGGTTEAFF
d_gene: TRBD2; v_gene: TRBV7-6; abundance: NA; j_gene: TRBJ2-7; CDR3nt: TGTGCCAGCACCCTTGATGGTAGCGGGAGTTACGAGCAGTACTTC; CDR3aa: CASTLDGSGSYEQYF
d_gene: TRBD1; v_gene: TRBV6-5; abundance: few; j_gene: TRBJ1-5; CDR3nt: TGTGCCAGCAGTCGTGGACAGGGGGCGAGTCAGCCCCAGCATTTT; CDR3aa: CASSRGQGASQPQHF
d_gene: NA; v_gene: TRBV6-5; abundance: NA; j_gene: TRBJ1-2; CDR3nt: TGTGCCAGCAGTTACACAAGGACATACGACAACTATGGCTACACCTTC; CDR3aa: CASSYTRTYDNYGYTF
d_gene: TRBD2; v_gene: TRBV6-1; abundance: NA; j_gene: TRBJ2-1; CDR3nt: TGTGCCAGCAGTGAAGCCTCCGGGAGGTCCTACAATGAGCAGTTCTTC; CDR3aa: CASSEASGRSYNEQFF
d_gene: TRBD1; v_gene: TRBV25-1; abundance: NA; j_gene: TRBJ2-4; CDR3nt: TGTGCCAGCAGTGCCTACAGGGGAGCCAAAAACATTCAGTACTTC; CDR3aa: CASSAYRGAKNIQYF
d_gene: NA; v_gene: TRBV3-1/TRBV3-2; abundance: few; j_gene: TRBJ1-5; CDR3nt: TGTGCCAGCAGCCAAGGGCCGGGGCAGCCCCAGCATTTT; CDR3aa: CASSQGPGQPQHF
d_gene: TRBD1; v_gene: TRBV6-5; abundance: NA; j_gene: TRBJ1-6; CDR3nt: TGTGCCAGCAGTTACGGAAAGGACAGGGGGCGTTCACCCCTCCACTTT; CDR3aa: CASSYGKDRGRSPLHF
d_gene: NA; v_gene: TRBV19; abundance: NA; j_gene: TRBJ1-1; CDR3nt: TGTGCCAGTAGTATTTTCGGCGGGGCTTACACTGAAGCTTTCTTT; CDR3aa: CASSIFGGAYTEAFF
d_gene: NA; v_gene: TRBV28; abundance: NA; j_gene: TRBJ1-2; CDR3nt: TGTGCCAGCTCACTCGGGGGGGGCTCGGGATCTAACTATGGCTACACCTTC; CDR3aa: CASSLGGGSGSNYGYTF
d_gene: NA; v_gene: TRBV5-1; abundance: NA; j_gene: TRBJ2-7; CDR3nt: TGCGCCAGCACCGTCACGACTAGTTCGGGCGAGCAGTACTTC; CDR3aa: CASTVTTSSGEQYF
d_gene: NA; v_gene: TRBV6-5; abundance: few; j_gene: TRBJ1-1; CDR3nt: TGTGCCAGCAGTTACTCGAGGCCAGGGGTTGGTGAAGCTTTCTTT; CDR3aa: CASSYSRPGVGEAFF
d_gene: NA; v_gene: TRBV6-2/TRBV6-3; abundance: NA; j_gene: TRBJ1-2; CDR3nt: TGTGCCAGCAGCCGTCTCCCCTCGACATCCTATGGCTACACCTTC; CDR3aa: CASSRLPSTSYGYTF
d_gene: TRBD1; v_gene: TRBV19; abundance: NA; j_gene: TRBJ2-7; CDR3nt: TGTGCCAGTAGTAACAGGGGAGTCGTCGACGAGCAGTACTTC; CDR3aa: CASSNRGVVDEQYF
d_gene: TRBD2; v_gene: TRBV19; abundance: NA; j_gene: TRBJ2-2; CDR3nt: TGTGCCAGTAGTATAGAGCGGGGGACGACCGGGGAGCTGTTTTTT; CDR3aa: CASSIERGTTGELFF
d_gene: NA; v_gene: TRBV5-6; abundance: NA; j_gene: TRBJ1-2; CDR3nt: TGTGCCAGCAGCTTGCCTCAGGGGCTGGGGCTTGGCTACACCTTC; CDR3aa: CASSLPQGLGLGYTF
d_gene: TRBD1; v_gene: TRBV28; abundance: NA; j_gene: TRBJ2-1; CDR3nt: TGTGCCAGCAGCTTAGCCGACAGGGATTCCTACAATGAGCAGTTCTTC; CDR3aa: CASSLADRDSYNEQFF
d_gene: NA; v_gene: TRBV10-3; abundance: NA; j_gene: TRBJ2-4; CDR3nt: TGTGCCATCAGTCGGACAGCCCTCCTGGACATTCAGTACTTC; CDR3aa: CAISRTALLDIQYF
d_gene: TRBD1; v_gene: TRBV6-5; abundance: NA; j_gene: TRBJ2-7; CDR3nt: TGTGCCAGCAGTTACAATGACAGGGGTTTATACGAGCAGTACTTC; CDR3aa: CASSYNDRGLYEQYF
d_gene: TRBD1; v_gene: TRBV18; abundance: NA; j_gene: TRBJ2-7; CDR3nt: TGTGCCAGCTCACGAGGGACAGGGGGCGGAATAGGCGAGCAGTACTTC; CDR3aa: CASSRGTGGGIGEQYF
d_gene: TRBD1; v_gene: TRBV28; abundance: NA; j_gene: TRBJ1-4; CDR3nt: TGTGCCAGCAGGGGACAGGCCAACGAAAAACTGTTTTTT; CDR3aa: CASRGQANEKLFF
d_gene: NA; v_gene: TRBV6-5; abundance: NA; j_gene: TRBJ1-1; CDR3nt: TGTGCCAGCAGTTACGGCGGGGGCACTGAAGCTTTCTTT; CDR3aa: CASSYGGGTEAFF
d_gene: TRBD1; v_gene: TRBV10-3; abundance: few; j_gene: TRBJ1-6; CDR3nt: TGTGCCATCAGTGAGGGGACAGGGAGGAATTCACCCCTCCACTTT; CDR3aa: CAISEGTGRNSPLHF
d_gene: NA; v_gene: TRBV11-3; abundance: NA; j_gene: TRBJ2-1; CDR3nt: TGTGCCAGCAGCTTTTCTTATTTTCCGGGGAATGAGCAGTTCTTC; CDR3aa: CASSFSYFPGNEQFF
d_gene: NA; v_gene: TRBV28; abundance: NA; j_gene: TRBJ1-5; CDR3nt: TGTGCCAGCAGTTTCCGAAACAGGGAGTATAGCAATCAGCCCCAGCATTTT; CDR3aa: CASSFRNREYSNQPQHF
d_gene: TRBD1; v_gene: TRBV19; abundance: NA; j_gene: TRBJ1-1; CDR3nt: TGTGCCAGTAGTATCACAGGGGGGAACACTGAAGCTTTCTTT; CDR3aa: CASSITGGNTEAFF
d_gene: TRBD1; v_gene: TRBV6-5; abundance: NA; j_gene: TRBJ1-4; CDR3nt: TGTGCCAGCAGTACCAGGGGGCGAGGTGAAAAACTGTTTTTT; CDR3aa: CASSTRGRGEKLFF
d_gene: NA; v_gene: TRBV7-9; abundance: few; j_gene: TRBJ2-7; CDR3nt: TGTGCCAGCAGCTTAGTTGCGGGGATTTACGAGCAGTACTTC; CDR3aa: CASSLVAGIYEQYF
d_gene: TRBD2; v_gene: TRBV27; abundance: NA; j_gene: TRBJ2-7; CDR3nt: TGTGCCAGCAGGCCGACTAGCGCGTTTCTCTACGAGCAGTACTTC; CDR3aa: CASRPTSAFLYEQYF
d_gene: NA; v_gene: TRBV2; abundance: NA; j_gene: TRBJ2-5; CDR3nt: TGTGCCAGCAGTGAAGTAAATCTCCGGGACGGGGGAGAGACCCAGTACTTC; CDR3aa: CASSEVNLRDGGETQYF
d_gene: TRBD2; v_gene: TRBV9; abundance: NA; j_gene: TRBJ2-7; CDR3nt: TGTGCCAGCAGCGTAGGGTCAGCGGGGATCTACGAGCAGTACTTC; CDR3aa: CASSVGSAGIYEQYF
d_gene: NA; v_gene: TRBV5-5; abundance: NA; j_gene: TRBJ2-7; CDR3nt: TGTGCCAGCTTTCGCCGGGGCTCCTACGAGCAGTACTTC; CDR3aa: CASFRRGSYEQYF
d_gene: TRBD1; v_gene: TRBV7-2; abundance: NA; j_gene: TRBJ2-3; CDR3nt: TGTGCCAGCAGCTTAGGGGGGACAGGGTTCGGCACAGATACGCAGTATTTT; CDR3aa: CASSLGGTGFGTDTQYF
d_gene: TRBD2; v_gene: TRBV7-3; abundance: NA; j_gene: TRBJ2-1; CDR3nt: TGTGCCAGCAGCCAGGGAGCGGGATCCTACAATGAGCAGTTCTTC; CDR3aa: CASSQGAGSYNEQFF
d_gene: NA; v_gene: TRBV5-1; abundance: few; j_gene: TRBJ1-3; CDR3nt: TGCGCCAGCATGCGAGAAGGGAGCTCTGGAAACACCATATATTTT; CDR3aa: CASMREGSSGNTIYF
d_gene: NA; v_gene: TRBV19; abundance: NA; j_gene: TRBJ2-6; CDR3nt: TGTGCCAGTCGATTGGGCTTTTCTGGGGCCAACGTCCTGACTTTC; CDR3aa: CASRLGFSGANVLTF
d_gene: NA; v_gene: TRBV24-1; abundance: NA; j_gene: TRBJ2-1; CDR3nt: TGTGCCACCAGTGAAACTAGCTCCTACAATGAGCAGTTCTTC; CDR3aa: CATSETSSYNEQFF
d_gene: TRBD2; v_gene: TRBV3-1/TRBV3-2; abundance: few; j_gene: TRBJ2-7; CDR3nt: TGTGCCAGCAGCCAGACCGGGACTAGGGCCTCCGAGCAGTACTTC; CDR3aa: CASSQTGTRASEQYF
d_gene: TRBD1; v_gene: TRBV20-1; abundance: few; j_gene: TRBJ2-7; CDR3nt: TGCAGTGCTAGTAGATTGACAGGGACCTACGAGCAGTACTTC; CDR3aa: CSASRLTGTYEQYF
d_gene: TRBD2; v_gene: TRBV29-1; abundance: NA; j_gene: TRBJ2-7; CDR3nt: TGCAGCGCCGGGGGGACTAGCGGGAGAGTCTACGAGCAGTACTTC; CDR3aa: CSAGGTSGRVYEQYF
d_gene: NA; v_gene: TRBV5-6; abundance: NA; j_gene: TRBJ2-5; CDR3nt: TGTGCCAGCAGCGGGGACAAGTACCAAGAGACCCAGTACTTC; CDR3aa: CASSGDKYQETQYF
d_gene: TRBD1; v_gene: TRBV5-1; abundance: NA; j_gene: TRBJ2-3; CDR3nt: TGCGCCAGCAGCTTCGGCAGGGGGCGGGCAGATACGCAGTATTTT; CDR3aa: CASSFGRGRADTQYF